These T cell receptor beta chains were read from a single sample in a study of T cell responses to AZD1222 COVID-19 vaccine. Some clones are missing from TCRdb's copy, which holds only in-frame ones; the method was immunoSEQ multiplex PCR. The sample has around 70,000 clones, 79% seen once. Sequences were derived from peripheral blood, sampled on day 0 of MenACWY control vaccination. The receptors here all came from an adult in good health. The conserved cysteine and the conserved F or W are not part of the CDR3 here. A D gene is named only where the DNA matches it firmly.

ASSPQTGNTIY | . | TRBJ1-3 | TRBV7-9
ASGTGGAGTEAF | TRBD1 | TRBJ1-1 | TRBV7-9
AISEEDGLSEAF | . | TRBJ1-1 | TRBV10-3
ASSWRGDPSTDTQY | . | TRBJ2-3 | TRBV5-1
ASSYSYGENYGYT | . | TRBJ1-2 | TRBV6-5
ASSLAPDEKLF | . | TRBJ1-4 | TRBV5-6
ASSQPRGGMDTGELF | . | TRBJ2-2 | TRBV4-2
ASSLSGRSYEQY | TRBD2 | TRBJ2-7 | TRBV5-5
ASRRHSSDNQPQH | . | TRBJ1-5 | TRBV28
ASSLMGFNNEQF | . | TRBJ2-1 | TRBV7-3
ASSDRQGNQPQH | . | TRBJ1-5 | TRBV6-1
ASRGGLAGADTQY | TRBD2 | TRBJ2-3 | TRBV19
ASNNKGGGYT | TRBD1 | TRBJ1-2 | TRBV6-5
ASSLGTNTEAF | . | TRBJ1-1 | TRBV5-1
ASSSGQATYEQY | TRBD1 | TRBJ2-7 | TRBV6-5
ASSTGTEISPLH | . | TRBJ1-6 | TRBV5-1
ASKVGQNRREQY | . | TRBJ2-7 | TRBV27
ASSFGTRSYEQY | . | TRBJ2-7 | TRBV5-1
ASSLAGRENEKLF | . | TRBJ1-4 | TRBV7-6
ASSSRSVTDTQY | . | TRBJ2-3 | TRBV28
ASSMRSRGWETQY | . | TRBJ2-5 | TRBV19
ASMVGTGELF | . | TRBJ2-2 | TRBV6-5
ASSLSGGPRAF | TRBD1 | TRBJ1-1 | TRBV3-1/TRBV3-2
ASSPRGYRGAGTGYT | TRBD1 | TRBJ1-2 | TRBV5-8
ASSNLGTLGETQY | . | TRBJ2-5 | TRBV6-6
ASRAGGSGELF | TRBD2 | TRBJ2-2 | TRBV2
ASSPSLGVLYGYT | . | TRBJ1-2 | TRBV4-1
ASSLTPGQQNYPY | TRBD1 | TRBJ2-7 | TRBV7-2
ASNKTGVEKNTEAF | . | TRBJ1-1 | TRBV21-1
ASSLRGEYGYT | TRBD1 | TRBJ1-2 | TRBV5-1
ASSQAPAISGNTIY | . | TRBJ1-3 | TRBV4-1
SVEDQVRYGYT | . | TRBJ1-2 | TRBV29-1
ASSRDGTGELF | . | TRBJ2-2 | TRBV7-2
ASSTVAVAKNIQY | . | TRBJ2-4 | TRBV6-6
ASRDSFIAKNIQY | TRBD1 | TRBJ2-4 | TRBV2
ASGALAFTEAF | . | TRBJ1-1 | TRBV2
AISDPGRGDYGYT | TRBD1 | TRBJ1-2 | TRBV10-3
ASSGREVRADTQY | TRBD2 | TRBJ2-3 | TRBV2
ASSLASTEAF | . | TRBJ1-1 | TRBV5-6
ASSLQGAQDEKLF | TRBD1 | TRBJ1-4 | TRBV5-5
ASSLELGQTYEQY | TRBD1 | TRBJ2-7 | TRBV7-8
ASSSGSSYEQY | . | TRBJ2-7 | TRBV7-9
ASTFSGGANTGELF | . | TRBJ2-2 | TRBV27
ASSLGDRDYEQY | TRBD1 | TRBJ2-7 | TRBV13
ASSFWRNTEAF | . | TRBJ1-1 | TRBV6-5
ASSSSGGYQETQY | TRBD2 | TRBJ2-5 | TRBV19
ASSLRTSGELQF | TRBD2 | TRBJ2-1 | TRBV7-9
ASRTTERGTEAF | . | TRBJ1-1 | TRBV6-5
ASTGLSGELF | . | TRBJ2-2 | TRBV6-5
ASSPGPQSGELF | . | TRBJ2-2 | TRBV7-3